This T cell receptor (beta chain) comes out of a study of blood T cell repertoires in COVID-19. For the study at large: COVID-19 samples collected from the United States, Italy and Spain covered acute and convalescent phases. From T cells, B-cell-depleted T cells, or PBMCs came the material, which was cDNA or gDNA.

In the authors' workflow: Estimated nucleated cell counts came from reference gene primer amplification. Only in-frame clones appear in the TCRdb table, and some are missing; sequencing was by immunoSEQ multiplex PCR. V and J calls and clone size are those listed in that table; D and trimming were worked out from the DNA. Among 280,000 or so clones listed, 88% were seen once. The sample taken for sequencing was peripheral blood. This clonotype was obtained from a man between 18 and 35 years old with active or convalescent COVID-19.

In DNA, the CDR3 is TGTGCCAGCAGCGCCAGGACAGGGATGGAAAAACTGTTTTTT. It is translated as CASSARTGMEKLFF. The chain has TRBV9 and TRBJ1-4; 8 nucleotides match TRBD1. Unmatched junction bases numbered 6, after V lost 3 bases and J lost 8 bases. Germline loops: CDR1 SGDLS, CDR2 YYNGEE. The CDR3 is 14 amino acids.